Listed here are 27 T cell receptor beta chains from one sample, sequenced in a study of T cell changes during pregnancy in multiple sclerosis. Data came from immunoSEQ multiplex PCR; TCRdb stores just in-frame clones and leaves some out. The repertoire includes about 100,000 clones, roughly nine tenths of them detected once, and 1% to 1.5% sits in the top ten. Sequenced material: peripheral blood, taken in the second trimester of pregnancy. The receptors were gathered from a female donor with multiple sclerosis, enrolled in a pregnancy study.

The V call is TRBV2, the J call TRBJ1-2, with D hard to call. The CDR3 extends over 16 amino acids. Germline CDR1 reads SNHLY; CDR2 reads FYNNEI. V gave up 8 bases and J gave up 4 bases, with 23 bases separating them. The CDR3 DNA reads as TGTGCCAGCCAAGGCATCCCAAACGAGGCCCTCTATGGCTACACCTTC. It codes for CASQGIPNEALYGYTF. Full variable domain (missing parts from reference TRBV2 and TRBJ1-2): EPEVTQTPSHQVTQMGQEVILRCVPISNHLYFYWYRQILGQKVEFLVSFYNNEISEKSEIFDDQFSVERPDGSNFTLKIRSTKLEDSAMYFCASQGIPNEALYGYTFGSGTRLTVV.

The chain employs TRBV7-9 and TRBJ2-5, with 7 bases fitting TRBD2. Per germline, CDR1 SEHNR and CDR2 FQNEAQ (reference sequence). The CDR3 runs to 14 residues. The V segment lost 5 bases and the J segment 6 bases; nucleotides outside the gene matches: 9. The CDR3 is CASSPGEGLKTQYF. The CDR3 coding sequence is TGTGCCAGCAGCCCGGGGGAGGGCCTGAAGACCCAGTACTTC.

V usage is TRBV6-1 and J usage is TRBJ2-1; the D gene is possibly TRBD2 (5 bases). Trimming shortened V by 7 bases and J by 12 bases, and 19 bases separated the two germline ends. This CDR3 is 13 amino acids long. Germline-derived CDR1 and CDR2 are MNHNS and SASEGT. The CDR3 region has the DNA TGTGCCAGCATCCCGCCGTTGGTACTAGGGCAGTTCTTC. This translates into CASIPPLVLGQFF.

In its sample, this clone was seen once. The chain combines TRBV5-1 with TRBJ2-7, with a possible D match to TRBD1 (6 bases). With 3 bases removed from V and 3 bases from J, the gap between germline ends came to 10 bases. The CDR3 spans 13 residues. Per germline, CDR1 SGHRS and CDR2 YFSETQ. CDR3 sequence: CASSSDSLYEQYF. The DNA for the CDR3 is TGCGCCAGCAGCTCGGACAGTCTCTACGAGCAGTACTTC. Full variable domain (rest looked up from reference TRBV5-1 and TRBJ2-7): KAGVTQTPRYLIKTRGQQVTLSCSPISGHRSVSWYQQTPGQGLQFLFEYFSETQRNKGNFPGRFSGRQFSNSRSEMNVSTLELGDSALYLCASSSDSLYEQYFGPGTRLTVT.

The rearrangement joins TRBV7-6 to TRBJ2-1; 7 bases align to TRBD1. Germline V gives CDR1 SGHVS, CDR2 FNYEAQ. The CDR3 loop spans 16 amino acids. The junction had 12 bases not matched to a gene; V was cut back by 3 bases and J by 7 bases. The CDR3 DNA reads as TGTGCCAGCAGCTTTGGCGACAGGGAAGTGGGGAATGAGCAGTTCTTC. It translates to CASSFGDREVGNEQFF.

J is TRBJ2-5 and V is TRBV19; 14 bases agree with TRBD2. Per germline, CDR1 LNHDA and CDR2 SQIVND (reference sequence). The V gene end was trimmed by 5 bases and the J gene end by 5 bases; junction bases not matched to a gene: 7. The CDR3 spans 16 residues. The CDR3 DNA reads TGTGCCAGTAGTTCCGGGACTAGCGGGAGAGGGGAGACCCAGTACTTC. As protein: CASSSGTSGRGETQYF.

The chain links TRBV6-6 to TRBJ2-7; 8 bases are shared with TRBD2. This CDR3 comprises 14 residues. Per the germline V gene, CDR1 is MNHNY and CDR2 is SVGAGI (reference sequence). V dropped 2 bases and J dropped 0; count of bases not matched to a gene: 0. As DNA, the CDR3 is TGTGCCAGCAGTTACGGGACTAGCTCCTACGAGCAGTACTTC. Its translation: CASSYGTSSYEQYF.

In its sample, this clone was seen once. The chain couples TRBV15 to TRBJ2-1; 14 positions agree with TRBD2. The V segment lost 0 bases and the J segment 7 bases; nucleotides outside the gene matches: 2. The CDR3 consists of 16 residues. Germline CDR1 LNHNV, CDR2 YYDKDF (reference sequence). The CDR3 sequence is CATSREGLAGGNEQFF. CDR3 nucleotides: TGTGCCACCAGCAGAGAAGGACTAGCGGGAGGAAATGAGCAGTTCTTC.

The V and J genes are TRBV7-2 and TRBJ2-7, with 13 bases that match TRBD2. Germline CDR1 is SGHTA and CDR2 is FQGNSA. This CDR3 region has 17 residues. Trimming cost V 5 bases and J 6 bases; bases outside gene matches: 13. CDR3 in DNA: TGTGCCAGCAGCGCAGGGACTAGCGGGGCCCTCGGGCTCGAGCAGTACTTC. It encodes CASSAGTSGALGLEQYF.

J is TRBJ2-4 and V is TRBV2; the match to TRBD2 covers 10 bases. This CDR3 spans 17 amino acids. V shed 2 bases, J shed 2 bases, and the junction held 6 bases outside the gene matches. Germline V lookup: CDR1 SNHLY, CDR2 FYNNEI. The CDR3 DNA reads as TGTGCCAGCAGTGAAAGCGGGGGGGCCGGATCCAAAAACATTCAGTACTTC. As protein: CASSESGGAGSKNIQYF.

The genes are TRBV27 and TRBJ2-1; D not certain. The CDR3 is 16 residues long. The V gene's germline CDR1 is MNHEY and CDR2 SMNVEV (reference sequence). Trimming took off 6 bases at V and 5 bases at J, with 20 bases between the two ends. The CDR3, as DNA: TGTGCCAGCAGACTACTCTGGTTTGGAGAGGACAATGAGCAGTTCTTC. Protein product: CASRLLWFGEDNEQFF.

V and J are TRBV28 and TRBJ1-5; 9 bases fit TRBD1. V shed 2 bases, J shed 8 bases, and the junction held 4 bases outside the gene matches. In germline, CDR1 is MDHEN, CDR2 SYDVKM. CDR3 length: 14 amino acids. The CDR3, as DNA: TGTGCCAGCAGTTTAAGGGACAGGGATGAGCCCCAGCATTTT. Residues: CASSLRDRDEPQHF.

The chain has TRBV4-2 and TRBJ1-2; TRBD1 matches at 8 bases. The CDR3 totals 13 residues. J lost 8 bases, V lost 2 bases, and 4 bases had no gene match. Germline CDR1 LGHNA, CDR2 YNFKEQ. CDR3: CASSQKTGGGYTF. Here the CDR3 DNA reads TGTGCCAGCAGCCAAAAAACAGGGGGAGGCTACACCTTC.

The chain has TRBV6-4 and TRBJ1-2; unclear D gene. CDR3 length: 17 residues. V lost 2 bases and J lost 4, with 20 bases in between. Germline V gives CDR1 MRHNA, CDR2 SNTAGT. The CDR3 coding sequence is TGTGCCAGCAGTGACGGGCCTGGGCGAGGGAATTTCTATGGCTACACCTTC. Its translation: CASSDGPGRGNFYGYTF.

The table lists this clone with a count of one. Other nucleotide sequences from this sample produce the same CDR3. This chain connects TRBV29-1 to TRBJ1-4; 11 bases agree with TRBD1. This CDR3 region has 13 residues. Germline values: CDR1 SQVTM, CDR2 ANQGSEA. V shed 4 bases and J 6 bases; nucleotides not matched to a gene: 1. CDR3 amino acids: CSVGTGGYEKLFF. The DNA of the CDR3 is TGCAGCGTTGGGACAGGGGGCTATGAAAAACTGTTTTTT.

The chain recombines TRBV2 with TRBJ1-4, with 8 bases lining up with TRBD1. The V gene end was trimmed by 11 bases and the J gene end by 5 bases; junction bases not matched to a gene: 4. Germline V lookup: CDR1 SNHLY, CDR2 FYNNEI. The CDR3 sequence is 12 residues long. The DNA of the CDR3 is TGTGCCGGCGGGACAGGCAATGAAAAACTGTTTTTT. It codes for CAGGTGNEKLFF.

The V gene is TRBV10-2, the J gene TRBJ2-1; 12 bases line up with TRBD2. Trimming took 6 bases from V and 7 from J; bases not matched to a gene: 10. The length of the CDR3 is 16 residues. The V gene's germline CDR1 is WSHSY and CDR2 SAAADI. CDR3 sequence (DNA): TGCGCCAGCAGACCAGGGGCCGGGACTAGCGGGAATGAGCAGTTCTTC. It codes for CASRPGAGTSGNEQFF.

The chain couples TRBV2 to TRBJ1-2; a possible D gene is TRBD1 (6 bases). CDR1 is SNHLY and CDR2 is FYNNEI in the germline V gene. CDR3 length: 17 residues. The V and J ends lost 5 bases and 7 bases respectively, with 26 bases between them. CDR3 nucleotides: TGTGCCAGCAGTTACCTTCCGGGACAAGCAAGCGCGGGTGGCTACACCTTC. Translated: CASSYLPGQASAGGYTF.

The chain joins TRBV5-4 to TRBJ2-7; 8 nucleotides align to TRBD2. This CDR3 has 14 residues. Trimming took 0 bases from V and 1 from J; bases not matched to a gene: 0. CDR1 and CDR2 (germline): SGHNT, YYREEE (reference sequence). CDR3 DNA sequence: TGTGCCAGCAGCTTGGAGCGGGGGTCCTACGAGCAGTACTTC. Encoded protein: CASSLERGSYEQYF.

The gene calls are TRBV7-8 and TRBJ2-2; D is unresolved. Germline loops: CDR1 SGHVS, CDR2 FQNEAQ. Trimming pared 10 bases from V and 3 bases from J, leaving 21 bases between. The CDR3 consists of 16 residues. CDR3 in DNA: TGTGCCACCAGATCCGGTCTCGCTCGGGACACCGGGGAGCTGTTTTTT. It encodes CATRSGLARDTGELFF. Using reference TRBV7-8 and TRBJ2-2 for the parts outside the CDR3, the full variable domain is GAGVSQSPRYKVAKRGQDVALRCDPISGHVSLFWYQQALGQGPEFLTYFQNEAQLDKSGLPSDRFFAERPEGSVSTLKIQRTQQEDSAVYLCATRSGLARDTGELFFGEGSRLTVL.

As to this clone: Its ends do not fully match the called genes, so a read error is possible. The chain carries TRBV19 and TRBJ2-1, with 8 bases that match TRBD2. The germline gives CDR1 LNHDA, CDR2 SQIVND (reference sequence). This CDR3 spans 14 amino acids. CDR3 sequence: CASRIAGSYNEQFF. CDR3 bases: TGTGCCAGTAGAATAGCGGGGTCCTACAATGAGCAGTTCTTC.

V gene TRBV30 combines with J gene TRBJ1-1; TRBD1 matches at 7 bases. With V trimmed by 0 bases and J by 11 bases, 9 bases remained unmatched. Germline loops: CDR1 GTSNPN, CDR2 SVGIG (reference sequence). CDR3 length: 13 residues. The CDR3 nucleotides read TGTGCCTGGAGTGTAAAAGGGGGCTCGGTCGCTTTCTTT. It is translated as CAWSVKGGSVAFF.

The gene calls are TRBV6-6 and TRBJ2-7; D may be TRBD2 (6 bases). Germline loops: CDR1 MNHNY, CDR2 SVGAGI (reference sequence). The CDR3 covers 12 residues. Between the trimmed V and J ends, which lost 8 bases and 1 base, there was a span of 9 bases. The CDR3 spells CASGTLSYEQYF. For the CDR3, the DNA is TGTGCCAGCGGGACTCTGTCCTACGAGCAGTACTTC.

V and J are TRBV6-1 and TRBJ2-1, with D hard to call. The V gene lost 0 bases and the J gene lost 10 bases, with 4 bases spanning the gap. Germline values: CDR1 MNHNS, CDR2 SASEGT. This CDR3 is 11 amino acids long. CDR3 bases: TGTGCCAGCAGTGAAGCTGGCGAGCAGTTCTTC. This gives the protein CASSEAGEQFF.

J is TRBJ1-3 and V is TRBV7-2; D gene unclear. Per germline, CDR1 SGHTA and CDR2 FQGNSA. Trimming stripped 1 base from V and 0 bases from J, with 7 bases between. The CDR3 length is 15 residues. CDR3 DNA: TGTGCCAGCAGCTTAGTGGGCAGCTCTGGAAACACCATATATTTT. It codes for CASSLVGSSGNTIYF. The full variable domain, its missing parts supplied by reference TRBV7-2 and TRBJ1-3, is GAGVSQSPSNKVTEKGKDVELRCDPISGHTALYWYRQSLGQGLEFLIYFQGNSAPDKSGLPSDRFSAERTGGSVSTLTIQRTQQEDSAVYLCASSLVGSSGNTIYFGEGSWLTVV.

This chain's CDR3 is CASSELAGGPYEQYF. The CDR3 DNA reads TGTGCCAGCAGCGAACTAGCGGGGGGACCCTACGAGCAGTACTTC. The V call is TRBV6-6, the J call TRBJ2-7; 12 bases line up with TRBD2. Trimming removed 6 bases from V and 2 bases from J; junction bases left unmatched: 5. The CDR3 has 15 amino acids. The germline V gene encodes CDR1 MNHNY and CDR2 SVGAGI (reference sequence).

Comment on this clone: A read error is possible here, since a much larger clone lies one base away. The chain carries TRBV7-3 and TRBJ2-7, with 12 bases that match TRBD2. V was pared by 5 bases and J by 3 bases, with 2 bases of the junction left unmatched. The CDR3 spans 14 residues. Germline values: CDR1 SGHTA, CDR2 FQGTGA. The CDR3 DNA is TGTGCCAGCAGCCCGACTAGCGGGAGCTACGAGCAGTACTTC. This codes for CASSPTSGSYEQYF. Using reference TRBV7-3 and TRBJ2-7 for the parts outside the CDR3, the full variable domain is GAGVSQTPSNKVTEKGKYVELRCDPISGHTALYWYRQSLGQGPEFLIYFQGTGAADDSGLPNDRFFAVRPEGSVSTLKIQRTERGDSAVYLCASSPTSGSYEQYFGPGTRLTVT.